This T cell receptor beta chain was captured by sequencing in a study of blood T cell repertoires in COVID-19. V was pared by 2 bases and J by 3 bases, with 5 bases of the junction left unmatched. The CDR3 covers 14 residues. Germline CDR1 reads SGHRS; CDR2 reads YFSETQ. Libraries were prepared by immunoSEQ multiplex PCR; TCRdb keeps only in-frame clonotypes and omits some of them. Of over 300,000 clones listed, about nine tenths were seen once; the top ten hold roughly 10%. The clonotype comes from a woman aged 18-29 years who had recovered from COVID-19. The gene calls are TRBV5-1 and TRBJ2-7; 7 positions match TRBD1. What was sequenced was PBMCs or T cells enriched from blood (not recorded which). Here the CDR3 DNA reads TGCGCCAGCAGCTTCCCGGGACAGTACTACGAGCAGTACTTC. It specifies CASSFPGQYYEQYF.